One sample yielded the 30 T cell receptor beta chains listed below, sequenced in a study of blood T cells in healthy people across ages. A J-beta primer mix and a sample-barcoded 5' primer were used in a second PCR of roughly 6 to 11 cycles. TCRdb ran MiXCR on the 5' RACE reads and lists one entry per CDR3 protein. The sample yields 850,000 or so distinct CDR3 sequences, around 26% seen once. Sequenced: blood. The source of these receptors is a woman of 80 years or more in good health.

This clonotype was picked up one time. CDR3 protein: CASRPRNRDSQPQHF. CDR3 DNA sequence: TGTGCCAGCAGACCTAGGAACAGGGATTCTCAGCCCCAGCATTTT. The V and J genes are TRBV6-2 or TRBV6-3 and TRBJ1-5; possibly TRBD1 for D (6 bases). V lost 6 bases and J lost 6, with 18 bases in between. Germline V gene sequence: CDR1 MNHEY, CDR2 SVGEGT. The CDR3 is 15 residues long.

This clonotype appeared many times. The rearrangement uses TRBV12-3 or TRBV12-4 and TRBJ2-6, with D hard to call. V was pared by 4 bases and J by 3 bases, with 4 bases between. CDR3 length equals 13 residues. The CDR3: CASSSHGANVLTF. CDR3 in DNA: TGTGCCAGCAGTTCCCATGGGGCCAACGTCCTGACTTTC.

The rearrangement uses TRBV6-6 and TRBJ2-2, with D perhaps assigned TRBD1 or TRBD2 (5 bases each). CDR3 length: 13 residues. Trimming took off 10 bases at V and 3 bases at J, with 12 bases between the two ends. Looked up from germline, CDR1 is MNHNY and CDR2 is SVGAGI (reference sequence). The CDR3 here is CATGQGYTGELFF. The CDR3, as DNA: TGTGCCACGGGGCAGGGATACACCGGGGAGCTGTTTTTT.

Ten or more counts support this clonotype. The J gene is TRBJ2-3, the V gene TRBV24-1, with D possibly TRBD1 on 5 matching bases. The germline gives CDR1 KGHDR, CDR2 SFDVKD. Trimming took 6 bases from V and 3 from J, leaving 9 bases between them. The CDR3 length is 13 residues. The CDR3 DNA follows: TGTGCCACCAGTAGGGGCATTACAGATACGCAGTATTTT. Translated: CATSRGITDTQYF.

This chain uses TRBV20-1 with TRBJ2-5; 9 bases fit TRBD1. The CDR3 totals 15 residues. J gave up 0 bases and V 4 bases, and 6 bases lay outside the gene matches. Per the germline V gene, CDR1 is DFQATT and CDR2 is SNEGSKA (reference sequence). The CDR3 nucleotides are TGCAGTGCTACCAGGGGACAGGGAAACCAAGAGACCCAGTACTTC. As protein: CSATRGQGNQETQYF.

This clonotype was observed a handful of times. V gene TRBV25-1 combines with J gene TRBJ1-6; unclear D gene. Trimming stripped 2 bases from V and 10 bases from J, with 12 bases between. The length of the CDR3 is 14 residues. Germline CDR1 is MGHDK and CDR2 is SYGVNS. CDR3 region: CASSENPRSSPLHF. The CDR3, as DNA: TGTGCCAGCAGTGAAAACCCGCGATCATCACCCCTCCACTTT.

This clonotype was observed many times. This chain joins TRBV20-1 and TRBJ2-3; 10 bases line up with TRBD2. Germline V lookup: CDR1 DFQATT, CDR2 SNEGSKA (reference sequence). This CDR3 has 17 residues. V lost 3 bases to trimming and J lost 0 bases; unmatched junction nucleotides: 9. The CDR3 spells CSASVLAGGLSTDTQYF. For the CDR3, the DNA is TGCAGTGCTAGCGTCTTAGCGGGGGGTCTTAGCACAGATACGCAGTATTTT.

This clonotype was observed many times. The chain links TRBV15 to TRBJ2-5, with 9 nucleotides matching TRBD2. V lost 6 bases to trimming and J lost 6 bases; unmatched junction nucleotides: 11. Germline V gene sequence: CDR1 LNHNV, CDR2 YYDKDF (reference sequence). The CDR3 runs 15 residues. This chain's CDR3 is CATRAESSGEKTQYF. Written as DNA, the CDR3 is TGTGCCACCAGAGCGGAGTCTAGCGGGGAAAAGACCCAGTACTTC.

A note on this clonotype: This sequence may be a read error, since a much larger clone differs from it by one base. The V call is TRBV28, the J call TRBJ1-2; no definite D call. CDR1 is MDHEN, CDR2 SYDVKM, per germline. CDR3 length: 14 residues. CDR3 sequence: CASSFTRPPYGDTF. The CDR3 DNA reads TGTGCCAGCAGTTTCACGCGTCCACCCTATGGCGACACCTTC.

This clonotype was found many times. This chain joins TRBV20-1 and TRBJ2-7; 8 bases map to TRBD1. Germline assignment: CDR1 DFQATT and CDR2 SNEGSKA (reference sequence). V shed 6 bases and J 4 bases; nucleotides not matched to a gene: 11. The CDR3 runs 14 residues. This CDR3 reads CSADGDRHLYEQYF. Written as DNA, the CDR3 is TGCAGTGCGGATGGGGACAGGCATCTTTACGAGCAGTACTTC.

This clonotype has ten or more counts. The chain couples TRBV27 to TRBJ2-3, with D perhaps matching TRBD1 or TRBD2 (5 bases each). The V end lost 0 bases, the J end lost 0 bases, and 10 bases lay between the germline ends. Germline CDR1 is MNHEY and CDR2 is SMNVEV (reference sequence). This CDR3 comprises 16 residues. The CDR3 is CASSLSGTLSTDTQYF. CDR3 sequence (DNA): TGTGCCAGCAGTTTATCGGGGACGCTTAGCACAGATACGCAGTATTTT.

This clonotype was seen at least ten times. A read error is possible here, since a much larger clone lies one base away. This chain joins TRBV20-1 and TRBJ2-5, with 7 nucleotides matching TRBD2. CDR3 length: 14 residues. Germline CDR1 reads DFQATT; CDR2 reads SNEGSKA (reference sequence). Losses at the gene ends were 6 bases for V and 2 bases for J; bases not matched to a gene: 9. The CDR3 bases are TGCAGTGCCATAATGGGGGGGGGGCAAGAGACCCAGTACTTC. Translation: CSAIMGGGQETQYF.

The chain employs TRBV5-5 and TRBJ1-1; tentatively, D is TRBD1 (5 bases). With 0 bases removed from V and 0 bases from J, the gap between germline ends came to 9 bases. Looked up from germline, CDR1 is SGHKS and CDR2 is YYEKEE (reference sequence). The CDR3 runs 15 residues. CDR3 in DNA: TGTGCCAGCAGCTTGGTGGGGGAGGTGAACACTGAAGCTTTCTTT. It is translated as CASSLVGEVNTEAFF.

There are many counts of this clonotype. The chain carries TRBV27 and TRBJ2-3; D ambiguous. This CDR3 is built from 12 residues. Germline CDR1 and CDR2: MNHEY and SMNVEV (reference sequence). Trimming pared 6 bases from V and 2 bases from J, leaving 6 bases between. The CDR3 DNA sequence: TGTGCCAGCAGGGATCCCACAGATACGCAGTATTTT. It is translated as CASRDPTDTQYF.

This clonotype was observed a handful of times. A much larger clone differs from this one at a single base, so this may be a read error. V usage is TRBV5-1 and J usage is TRBJ2-3; 7 bases match TRBD1. The CDR3 covers 15 residues. V lost 8 bases, J lost 8 bases, and 17 bases stayed unmatched. In germline, CDR1 is SGHRS, CDR2 YFSETQ. CDR3 DNA: TGCGCCAGTTGGAACCGGGACAGACTCTCAGGTACGCAGTATTTT. This sequence encodes CASWNRDRLSGTQYF. The full variable domain, completed using reference TRBV5-1 and TRBJ2-3, is KAGVTQTPRYLIKTRGQQVTLSCSPISGHRSVSWYQQTPGQGLQFLFEYFSETQRNKGNFPGRFSGRQFSNSRSEMNVSTLELGDSALYLCASWNRDRLSGTQYFGPGTRLTVL.

Note on this clonotype: This may stem from a read error, because a much larger clone lies one nucleotide away. J is TRBJ2-5 and V is TRBV20-1; tentatively, D is TRBD1 or TRBD2 (6 bases each). The CDR3 spans 16 residues. Trimming stripped 8 bases from V and 1 base from J, with 23 bases between. Germline CDR1 DFQATT, CDR2 SNEGSKA (reference sequence). CDR3 DNA: TGCAGTACTGGGAGGTATGAGGGGGGCATCCAAGAGACCCAGTACTTC. Translated, it gives CSTGRYEGGIQETQYF.

This clonotype was found many times. CDR3 sequence reads: CASSPRTSGVISDTQYF. For the CDR3, the DNA is TGTGCCAGCAGTCCTCGGACTAGCGGCGTGATATCAGATACGCAGTATTTT. The chain employs TRBV7-2 and TRBJ2-3; the match to TRBD2 covers 10 bases. The germline V gene encodes CDR1 SGHTA and CDR2 FQGNSA. With 6 bases clipped from V and 4 bases from J, the junction kept 13 bases outside the gene matches. The CDR3 runs 17 residues.

The chain joins TRBV12-5 to TRBJ2-7; D is uncertain. The V gene's germline CDR1 is LGHNT and CDR2 FRNRAP. The CDR3 has 11 residues. The V end was cut by 0 bases, the J end by 9 bases, with 6 bases between. The CDR3 is CASGLVNGQYF. As DNA, the CDR3 is TGTGCTAGTGGTTTGGTAAACGGGCAGTACTTC. Full variable domain (missing parts from reference TRBV12-5 and TRBJ2-7): DARVTQTPRHKVTEMGQEVTMRCQPILGHNTVFWYRQTMMQGLELLAYFRNRAPLDDSGMPKDRFSAEMPDATLATLKIQPSEPRDSAVYFCASGLVNGQYFGPGTRLTVT.

As for this clonotype: A single base separates this from a much larger clone, so it may be a read error. V usage is TRBV6-8 and J usage is TRBJ2-6; TRBD1 aligns across 10 bases. Germline V CDR1 and CDR2: MNHGY, SAAAGT. The CDR3 is 18 residues long. CDR3 protein: CASSSGTGEDSGASVLTF. CDR3 sequence (DNA): TGTGCCAGCAGTTCCGGGACAGGGGAGGACTCTGGGGCCAGCGTCCTGACTTTC.

This clonotype was counted many times. The rearrangement joins TRBV5-1 to TRBJ2-1, with D unresolved. From germline, CDR1 is SGHRS and CDR2 YFSETQ. V lost 0 bases and J 13 bases, leaving 11 bases between the germline ends. This CDR3 region has 12 residues. DNA of the CDR3: TGCGCCAGCAGCTTGGCAGGTACCAACCAGTTCTTC. This codes for CASSLAGTNQFF.

This clonotype occurred many times. This chain uses TRBV12-3 or TRBV12-4 with TRBJ2-1, with 7 nucleotides matching TRBD1. With V trimmed by 5 bases and J by 7 bases, 14 bases remained unmatched. The CDR3 runs 16 residues. The DNA for the CDR3 is TGTGCCAGCAGTCGCGGCCGGACAGGAACTGTTAATGAGCAGTTCTTC. Its translation is CASSRGRTGTVNEQFF.

In its sample, this clonotype was seen once. This chain uses TRBV7-9 with TRBJ2-1; D is possibly TRBD1 (6 bases). Trimming took off 5 bases at V and 12 bases at J, with 17 bases between the two ends. This CDR3 region has 13 residues. Per the germline V gene, CDR1 is SEHNR and CDR2 is FQNEAQ (reference sequence). In DNA, the CDR3 is TGTGCCAGCAGCATACGGGACACGGTATCGCAGTTCTTC. This encodes CASSIRDTVSQFF.

This clonotype was counted only a few times. A much larger clone is a single base away; this may be a read error. The chain combines TRBV28 with TRBJ2-7, with a weak D call TRBD1 (6 bases). CDR1 MDHEN and CDR2 SYDVKM come from the germline V gene. The CDR3 sequence is 14 residues long. Trimming stripped 6 bases from V and 2 bases from J, with 14 bases between. The CDR3 is CASRDQGFTYEQYF. CDR3 DNA sequence: TGTGCCAGCAGGGACCAGGGGTTTACCTACGAGCAGTACTTC.

This clonotype has more than one count but fewer than ten. CDR3 amino acids: CASSPGQGKVTEAFF. As DNA, the CDR3 is TGTGCCAGCAGCCCTGGACAGGGGAAGGTGACTGAAGCTTTCTTT. The gene calls are TRBV11-2 and TRBJ1-1; 9 nucleotides align to TRBD1. Looked up from germline, CDR1 is SGHAT and CDR2 is FQNNGV. CDR3 length: 15 residues. Trimming at V came to 5 bases and at J to 5 bases, leaving 9 bases not matched to a gene.

This clonotype occurred a few times. CDR3 in amino acids: CASSLVSTSTDTQYF. The CDR3 region has the DNA TGCGCCAGCAGCTTGGTTAGCACTAGCACAGATACGCAGTATTTT. The chain combines TRBV5-1 with TRBJ2-3; D call uncertain. V shed 0 bases and J shed 0 bases, with 8 bases lying between them. CDR1 is SGHRS, CDR2 YFSETQ, per germline. This CDR3 has 15 residues. Based on the CDR3 plus reference TRBV5-1 and TRBJ2-3, the full variable domain is KAGVTQTPRYLIKTRGQQVTLSCSPISGHRSVSWYQQTPGQGLQFLFEYFSETQRNKGNFPGRFSGRQFSNSRSEMNVSTLELGDSALYLCASSLVSTSTDTQYFGPGTRLTVL.

This clonotype was seen a few times. The chain couples TRBV6-5 to TRBJ1-2, with 7 bases identical to TRBD1. After removal of 4 bases from V and 4 bases from J, the junction contained 9 bases not matched to a gene. CDR1 is MNHEY, CDR2 SVGAGI, per germline. CDR3 length: 15 residues. CDR3 coding DNA: TGTGCCAGCAGTTTTAGACAGGGTGGGGGCTATGGCTACACCTTC. Encoded protein: CASSFRQGGGYGYTF.

This clonotype was observed at least ten times. The CDR3 DNA is TGTGCCAGCAGCTCTACCGGACTAGCGGGTCCAGAGACCCAGTACTTC. It specifies CASSSTGLAGPETQYF. The chain recombines TRBV12-3 or TRBV12-4 with TRBJ2-5, with TRBD2 identical over 11 bases. Trimming cost V 6 bases and J 4 bases; bases outside gene matches: 10. The CDR3 is 16 residues long.

The V call is TRBV30, the J call TRBJ2-5; TRBD1 matches 7 bases. In germline, CDR1 is GTSNPN, CDR2 SVGIG (reference sequence). The CDR3 contains 12 residues. Unmatched junction bases numbered 8, after V lost 8 bases and J lost 5 bases. CDR3 nucleotide sequence: TGTGCCCACAGGGGTAGGGGGGAGACCCAGTACTTC. Protein sequence: CAHRGRGETQYF. Full variable domain (rest looked up from reference TRBV30 and TRBJ2-5): SQTIHQWPATLVQPVGSPLSLECTVEGTSNPNLYWYRQAAGRGLQLLFYSVGIGQISSEVPQNLSASRPQDRQFILSSKKLLLSDSGFYLCAHRGRGETQYFGPGTRLLVL.

This clonotype was seen a single time. The chain joins TRBV30 to TRBJ2-2, with D perhaps matching TRBD1 or TRBD2 (5 bases each). V was trimmed by 3 bases and J by 4 bases, leaving 9 bases between them. The CDR3 has 13 residues. Looked up from germline, CDR1 is GTSNPN and CDR2 is SVGIG (reference sequence). The CDR3 sequence is CAWSPGSTGELFF. The CDR3 region has the DNA TGTGCCTGGAGCCCAGGGAGCACCGGGGAGCTGTTTTTT.

V gene TRBV3-1 combines with J gene TRBJ2-1; no clear D. The CDR3 is made up of 15 amino acids. Germline assignment: CDR1 LGHDT and CDR2 YNNKEL (reference sequence). V gave up 2 bases and J gave up 13 bases, with 21 bases separating them. This CDR3 reads CASSQTNYFQETQFF. The CDR3 DNA reads TGTGCCAGCAGCCAAACAAACTACTTCCAAGAGACCCAGTTCTTC.